This T cell receptor beta chain was sequenced in a study of T cell changes during pregnancy in multiple sclerosis. This CDR3 has 15 residues. Germline CDR1 reads LNHDA; CDR2 reads SQIVND (reference sequence). V was trimmed by 4 bases and J by 0 bases, leaving 10 bases between them. Profiled with immunoSEQ multiplex PCR; TCRdb holds only in-frame clones, not every one. The data hold around 70,000 clones, with roughly 89% observed a single time. The source of this sequence is a female donor with multiple sclerosis, enrolled in a pregnancy study. Sequenced material: peripheral blood, taken in the second trimester of pregnancy. The chain joins TRBV19 to TRBJ1-5, with D perhaps TRBD1 (6 bases). The CDR3 DNA reads as TGTGCCAGTAGTACAACAGGGCCTAGCAATCAGCCCCAGCATTTT. This translates into CASSTTGPSNQPQHF.